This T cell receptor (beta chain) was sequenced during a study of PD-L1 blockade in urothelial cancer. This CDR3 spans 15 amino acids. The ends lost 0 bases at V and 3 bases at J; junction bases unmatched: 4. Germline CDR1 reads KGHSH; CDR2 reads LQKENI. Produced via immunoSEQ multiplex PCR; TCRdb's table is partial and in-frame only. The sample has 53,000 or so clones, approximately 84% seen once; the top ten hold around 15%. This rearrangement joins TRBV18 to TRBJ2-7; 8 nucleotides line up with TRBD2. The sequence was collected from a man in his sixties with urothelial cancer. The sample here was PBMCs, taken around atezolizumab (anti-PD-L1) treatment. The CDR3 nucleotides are TGTGCCAGCTCACCACCCTCTAGCGGGCGCTACGAGCAGTACTTC. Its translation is CASSPPSSGRYEQYF.